The text below deals with one T cell receptor (beta chain). This sample is drawn from a study of blood T cell repertoires in COVID-19. Study as a whole: Two consecutive negative NP/OP PCR tests, clearance, or resolved symptoms defined Cohort 3 recovery.

CDR3 length: 16 amino acids. CDR1 SEHNR and CDR2 FQNEAQ come from the germline V gene (reference sequence). V gave up 5 bases and J gave up 7 bases; unmatched junction bases: 6. TCRdb keeps only in-frame clones here, not all; method: immunoSEQ multiplex PCR. Of some 330,000 clones in the sample, 70% to 90% were seen once. Clinical history as reported by participants underpinned cohort assignment. The V and J genes are TRBV7-9 and TRBJ2-2; 14 bases map to TRBD2. Sequencing was carried out using PBMCs or T cells enriched from blood (not recorded which). The sequence was obtained from a middle-aged man in a cohort exposed to, infected with or recovered from COVID-19 (not recorded which). The CDR3 DNA reads TGTGCCAGCAGCCCCCGGACTAGCGGGAGGAGCGGGGAGCTGTTTTTT. It is translated as CASSPRTSGRSGELFF.